This T cell receptor beta chain was captured in a study of blood T cell repertoires in COVID-19. Original analysis: Cell counts per sample came from amplifying reference gene primers. Clones were sequenced by immunoSEQ multiplex PCR, and TCRdb holds only the in-frame ones, with some missing. For V, J and clone size, that table is used; D and trimming come from the DNA. The table includes 100,000 to 150,000 clones, less than 80% detected once. V dropped 4 bases and J dropped 0 bases, with 7 bases sitting between them. Germline-derived CDR1 and CDR2 are LGHDT and YNNKEL (reference sequence). The CDR3 covers 14 residues.

The genes are TRBV3-1 (or the pseudogene TRBV3-2) and TRBJ1-3, with unresolved D. The sequence derives from a middle-aged man with acute or convalescent COVID-19. Sequenced sample: peripheral blood. CDR3 bases: TGTGCCAGCAGCCCTACTAACTCTGGAAACACCATATATTTT. Its translation: CASSPTNSGNTIYF.